This T cell receptor (beta chain) was sequenced in a study of shared clonotypes between healthy human individuals. Trimming removed 7 bases at V and 6 bases at J, with 12 bases between. The CDR3 length is 13 residues. Germline CDR1 reads SGHTA; CDR2 reads FQGNSA. Generated by immunoSEQ multiplex PCR, the TCRdb table keeps only in-frame clones and is missing some. Seen here are 950,000 to 1,100,000 clones, more than 75% observed once, and the top ten hold 0.55% to 0.7%. The sequence came from a man younger than 30 in good health. Some clones in this sample may be carry-over from other donors' samples. The chain is built from TRBV7-2 and TRBJ2-2; D remains ambiguous. Sample: memory CD4+ T cells from PBMCs. As for subset: CD45RA-negative fraction. The CDR3 DNA sequence: TGTGCCAGCACCAGGCGCCTTGCCGGGGAGCTGTTTTTT. It translates to CASTRRLAGELFF.